The 22 T cell receptor beta chains in this list originate from one sample, sequenced in a study of low-dose radiotherapy and immunotherapy resistance in tumors. Indicated time point: after trial treatment. The sample's treatment: LDRT plus nivolumab, ipilimumab, low-dose cyclophosphamide and aspirin (RACIN trial). TRAV and TRBV primers primed cDNA for both TCRalpha and TCRbeta. Both a constant-region primer and a V-primer adapter served to amplify TCRs across 15 to 25 PCR cycles. One entry per CDR3 protein results from TCRdb running MiXCR on the reads. The sample records around 80,000 distinct CDR3 sequences, 15% to 20% being singletons. This material consisted of PBMCs, taken after low-dose radiotherapy plus immunotherapy. The receptors stem from a male donor with prostate cancer.

This clonotype was recorded many times. The genes are TRBV7-9 and TRBJ2-2; D gene unclear. The V gene's germline CDR1 is SEHNR and CDR2 FQNEAQ (reference sequence). The CDR3 is 13 residues long. V shed 3 bases and J shed 6 bases, with 8 bases lying between them. The CDR3 DNA follows: TGTGCCAGCAGCTTCAGTAGCTCCGGGGAGCTGTTTTTT. Protein product: CASSFSSSGELFF.

V gene TRBV5-1 combines with J gene TRBJ1-1; D is perhaps TRBD1 (5 bases). CDR1 SGHRS and CDR2 YFSETQ come from the germline V gene. The germline V and J ends were trimmed by 4 bases and 4 bases, with 14 bases remaining between them. The CDR3 loop spans 14 amino acids. The CDR3 region is CASSPKDKPTEAFF. Written as DNA, the CDR3 is TGCGCCAGCAGCCCGAAGGACAAGCCCACTGAAGCTTTCTTT.

About this clonotype itself: It differs at one base from a far larger clone, so likely a read error. The chain is built from TRBV28 and TRBJ2-7, with D perhaps matching TRBD2 (6 bases). Germline V CDR1 and CDR2: MDHEN, SYDVKM. This CDR3 is built from 15 residues. V was clipped by 5 bases and J by 0 bases, with 14 bases between them. CDR3 sequence reads: CASSETDGSSYEQYF. The CDR3 coding sequence is TGTGCCAGCAGTGAGACCGACGGGAGCTCCTACGAGCAGTACTTC.

This clonotype showed up many times. The chain recombines TRBV6-2 or TRBV6-3 with TRBJ2-7; a possible D gene is TRBD2 (6 bases). Germline lookup yields CDR1 MNHEY and CDR2 SVGEGT. The CDR3 covers 15 residues. Trimming took 2 bases from V and 3 from J, leaving 14 bases between them. As DNA, the CDR3 is TGTGCCAGCAGTTACGGAGGAGGGGCCTACTACGAGCAGTACTTC. It encodes CASSYGGGAYYEQYF.

Many counts were recorded for this clonotype. V is TRBV19 and J is TRBJ2-7; D unclear. CDR1 is LNHDA, CDR2 SQIVND, per germline (reference sequence). Deletions cut 7 bases from V and 2 bases from J, with 15 bases between. This CDR3 region has 14 residues. The CDR3 here is CASNPRARTYEQYF. CDR3 nucleotide sequence: TGTGCCAGTAACCCTCGGGCTAGGACCTACGAGCAGTACTTC. Filled out from reference TRBV19 and TRBJ2-7, the complete variable domain reads DGGITQSPKYLFRKEGQNVTLSCEQNLNHDAMYWYRQDPGQGLRLIYYSQIVNDFQKGDIAEGYSVSREKKESFPLTVTSAQKNPTAFYLCASNPRARTYEQYFGPGTRLTVT.

This clonotype was counted ten times or more. The V and J genes are TRBV5-1 and TRBJ2-2, with TRBD1 as a possible D gene (6 bases). Germline-derived CDR1 and CDR2 are SGHRS and YFSETQ. The V end was cut by 4 bases, the J end by 2 bases, with 9 bases between. The CDR3 is 14 residues long. The CDR3 protein is CASSEGQNTGELFF. DNA of the CDR3: TGCGCCAGCAGCGAGGGACAAAACACCGGGGAGCTGTTTTTT.

This clonotype has just a few counts. The chain recombines TRBV27 with TRBJ2-7; no reliable D call. Germline V gene data show CDR1 as MNHEY and CDR2 as SMNVEV (reference sequence). The CDR3 covers 15 residues. V was trimmed by 0 bases and J by 2 bases, leaving 11 bases between them. CDR3 sequence reads: CASSLSGLLPYEQYF. The CDR3, as DNA: TGTGCCAGCAGTTTATCAGGGTTACTACCCTACGAGCAGTACTTC.

This clonotype was seen at least ten times. The chain has TRBV28 and TRBJ2-2; TRBD2 might be the D (6 bases). This CDR3 is 15 amino acids long. V was clipped by 7 bases and J by 0 bases, with 12 bases between them. Germline CDR1 is MDHEN and CDR2 is SYDVKM. For the CDR3, the DNA is TGTGCCAGCACCAAAGCGGGTACGAACACCGGGGAGCTGTTTTTT. It yields the protein CASTKAGTNTGELFF.

The chain employs TRBV12-3 or TRBV12-4 and TRBJ2-1; 9 bases fit TRBD2. The CDR3 extends over 14 amino acids. Unmatched junction bases numbered 6, after V lost 5 bases and J lost 7 bases. CDR3 residues: CASSQGLASNEQFF. CDR3 bases: TGTGCCAGCAGTCAGGGACTAGCCAGTAATGAGCAGTTCTTC.

In this sample, this clonotype turned up many times. The chain is built from TRBV28 and TRBJ2-2; 7 bases line up with TRBD2. J lost 7 bases, V lost 3 bases, and 5 bases had no gene match. This CDR3 is built from 14 residues. CDR1 and CDR2 from the germline V gene are MDHEN and SYDVKM. DNA of the CDR3: TGTGCCAGCAGTTTGTCGCTAGCGGTCGGGGAGCTGTTTTTT. Translating it yields CASSLSLAVGELFF.

Many counts were recorded for this clonotype. The rearrangement links TRBV6-5 to TRBJ2-3; 10 bases are shared with TRBD1. The CDR3 has 15 amino acids. V was clipped by 6 bases and J by 0 bases; unmatched bases: 3. Germline V gene lookup returns CDR1 MNHEY and CDR2 SVGAGI. The CDR3 loop reads CASSRQGASTDTQYF. CDR3 nucleotide sequence: TGTGCCAGCAGCAGACAGGGGGCTAGCACAGATACGCAGTATTTT.

This sequence joins TRBV18 and TRBJ2-1, with 12 positions matching TRBD2. This CDR3 has 15 amino acids. Germline V gives CDR1 KGHSH, CDR2 LQKENI. The J segment lost 7 bases and the V segment lost 3 bases, leaving 4 bases of the junction unmatched. The CDR3 region is CASSPPSGRENEQFF. CDR3 nucleotide sequence: TGTGCCAGCTCACCTCCTAGCGGGAGGGAGAATGAGCAGTTCTTC.

This clonotype was found many times. The V call is TRBV10-3, the J call TRBJ1-5; D not resolved. The germline gives CDR1 ENHRY, CDR2 SYGVKD. The germline V and J ends were trimmed by 11 bases and 1 base, with 18 bases remaining between them. This CDR3 is built from 15 residues. The CDR3 sequence: CAAAPEVSSNQPQHF. The CDR3 coding sequence is TGTGCCGCCGCCCCAGAAGTATCGAGCAATCAGCCCCAGCATTTT.

This clonotype was seen many times. The CDR3 spells CASSFSGTSGGHDTQYF. The CDR3 nucleotides read TGTGCCAGCAGCTTTTCCGGGACTAGCGGGGGACACGATACGCAGTATTTT. The chain joins TRBV7-3 to TRBJ2-3, with TRBD2 identical over 14 bases. Looked up from germline, CDR1 is SGHTA and CDR2 is FQGTGA. The ends lost 3 bases at V and 6 bases at J; junction bases unmatched: 8. The CDR3 is 17 amino acids.

This clonotype was counted ten times or more. The genes are TRBV4-1 and TRBJ1-2; tentatively, D is TRBD1 (5 bases). The germline V gene has CDR1 MGHRA and CDR2 YSYEKL. Trimming stripped 2 bases from V and 6 bases from J, with 10 bases between. The CDR3 has 13 amino acids. The CDR3 DNA follows: TGCGCCAGCAGCCAACAGTTGGGGGATGGCTACACCTTC. Translating it yields CASSQQLGDGYTF.

This clonotype was counted at least ten times. The chain employs TRBV7-6 and TRBJ2-1; 7 nucleotides match TRBD2. Germline-derived CDR1 and CDR2 are SGHVS and FNYEAQ. The CDR3 extends over 14 amino acids. V dropped 1 base and J dropped 10; count of bases not matched to a gene: 7. CDR3 coding DNA: TGTGCCAGCAGCTTAGAAGCTAGCGGTTACGAGCAGTTCTTC. Protein product: CASSLEASGYEQFF.

This clonotype occurred many times. The chain recombines TRBV14 with TRBJ2-3; no clear D. V shed 0 bases and J shed 1 base, with 11 bases lying between them. The CDR3 consists of 16 residues. Germline CDR1 reads SGHDN; CDR2 reads FVKESK. The CDR3 sequence is CASSQDRSSRTDTQYF. CDR3 nucleotide sequence: TGTGCCAGCAGCCAAGACCGGTCTTCCCGCACAGATACGCAGTATTTT.

This clonotype was seen repeatedly, ten times or more. This rearrangement joins TRBV7-2 to TRBJ2-7; TRBD1 might be the D (5 bases). The germline V gene has CDR1 SGHTA and CDR2 FQGNSA. This CDR3 contains 16 residues. V was pared by 5 bases and J by 4 bases, with 21 bases between. The CDR3 sequence is CASSPRSDSARYEQYF. CDR3 sequence (DNA): TGTGCCAGCAGCCCCCGCAGCGACAGTGCACGGTACGAGCAGTACTTC.

This clonotype was detected only a few times. The rearrangement joins TRBV5-5 to TRBJ2-1, with D maybe TRBD2 (6 bases). The ends were cut back, 1 base at V and 5 bases at J, with 10 bases in the middle. CDR3 length: 14 residues. Germline V gene data show CDR1 as SGHKS and CDR2 as YYEKEE (reference sequence). CDR3 sequence: CASSLLAVDNEQFF. The CDR3 region has the DNA TGTGCCAGCAGCTTGTTAGCGGTGGACAATGAGCAGTTCTTC.

About this clonotype itself: A read error may explain this, as a much larger clone is one base away. The chain combines TRBV6-1 with TRBJ2-1, with D unresolved. Germline V lookup: CDR1 MNHNS, CDR2 SASEGT. The CDR3 contains 16 residues. Trimming stripped 8 bases from V and 5 bases from J, with 22 bases between. The CDR3 sequence: CASCALTGLGDNEQFF. Written as DNA, the CDR3 is TGTGCCAGCTGTGCATTGACCGGGCTGGGCGACAATGAGCAGTTCTTC.

Many counts were recorded for this clonotype. The chain uses TRBV7-2 and TRBJ1-2; 10 bases line up with TRBD1. CDR3 length: 15 amino acids. Losses at the gene ends were 4 bases for V and 4 bases for J; bases not matched to a gene: 6. CDR1 and CDR2 (germline): SGHTA, FQGNSA. CDR3 coding DNA: TGTGCCAGCAGCTCCCGACAGGGGGCAAGCTATGGCTACACCTTC. Translated, it gives CASSSRQGASYGYTF. Filled out from reference TRBV7-2 and TRBJ1-2, the complete variable domain reads GAGVSQSPSNKVTEKGKDVELRCDPISGHTALYWYRQSLGQGLEFLIYFQGNSAPDKSGLPSDRFSAERTGGSVSTLTIQRTQQEDSAVYLCASSSRQGASYGYTFGSGTRLTVV.

The gene calls are TRBV26 and TRBJ2-7; TRBD1 is taken as the D call from the table, unchecked against the DNA. TRBV26 is a pseudogene segment. The CDR3 is 14 amino acids. This CDR3 is CAGSWGGRGDEQYF. CDR3 nucleotides: TGTGCCGGCAGTTGGGGGGGAAGGGGGGACGAGCAGTACTTC.